This is a list of T cell receptor beta chains from one sample in a study of T-cell reconstitution after alpha-beta-depleted transplantation in children. TCRdb passed the PCR reads through MiXCR, listing each CDR3 protein once. The sample contains hundreds of thousands of distinct CDR3 sequences, 11% of which appear only once. Specimen: peripheral blood, collected 180 days after TCRalphabeta/CD19-depleted stem cell transplant. All receptors come from a male patient aged 2 to 10 who had a stem cell transplant for chronic granulomatous disease, so the T cells may come from the graft donor. The CDR3 runs from the conserved cysteine through the conserved F or W. The order of the fields is D gene, J gene, clone size, V gene, CDR3 DNA, CDR3 protein. D genes are given only for firm matches. Some rows have no size entry. The others give once, few or many, or a class for an expanded clone.

>.|TRBJ2-7|many|TRBV4-3
TGCGCCAGCAGCGAAGCCGTGCAGGGTACTTACGAGCAGTACTTC
CASSEAVQGTYEQYF
>.|TRBJ2-7|few|TRBV5-5
TGTGCCAGCAGCCGGCACAGGGCCGAGCAGTACTTC
CASSRHRAEQYF
>.|TRBJ1-4|many|TRBV28
TGTGCCAGCAGTCAGAGCCCGAATGAAAAACTGTTTTTT
CASSQSPNEKLFF
>.|TRBJ2-7|.|TRBV19
TGTGCCAGTAGCAGAGGGCAGGGCCAATCCTTTTCCTACGAGCAGTACTTC
CASSRGQGQSFSYEQYF
>.|TRBJ2-5|many|TRBV28
TGTGCCAGCAGGCGGGAGACCCAGTACTTC
CASRRETQYF
>.|TRBJ1-2|many|TRBV4-3
TGCGCCAGCAGCCAAGATCGGGTTGAGGGGATCAACTATGGCTACACCTTC
CASSQDRVEGINYGYTF
>.|TRBJ2-3|many|TRBV4-3
TGCGCCAGCAGCCAAGACCCGAGTGTCGGCTCGGGGGGCACAGATACGCAGTATTTT
CASSQDPSVGSGGTDTQYF
>TRBD2|TRBJ2-7|.|TRBV28
TGTGCCAGCAGCCATAGCGGGAGGGCCACCTACGAGCGGTACTTC
CASSHSGRATYERYF
>.|TRBJ2-1|many|TRBV9
TGTGCCAGCAGCGTAGGGTTAGGGCTAGCGATCTACAATGAGCAGTTCTTC
CASSVGLGLAIYNEQFF
>.|TRBJ2-2|many|TRBV7-2
TGTGCCAGCACCTTTTGGGGACTTAGAGGGGCCGGGGAGCTGTTTTTT
CASTFWGLRGAGELFF
>.|TRBJ1-2|many|TRBV27
TGTGCCAGCAGTTTAGGGGCAGGATCCACCTATGGCTACACCTTC
CASSLGAGSTYGYTF
>.|TRBJ1-3|few|TRBV18
TGTGCCAGCTCACCGCAAGATGTAGGGATCCGAAACACCATATATTTT
CASSPQDVGIRNTIYF
>.|TRBJ1-2|many|TRBV7-2
TGTGCCAGCAGCTCCCTTACTAGTTTCCGAATGGGTACCTTCTATGGCTACACCTTC
CASSSLTSFRMGTFYGYTF
>TRBD2|TRBJ2-1|many|TRBV29-1
TGCAGCGTTGTAACCGCGCCCGGGAGGAGCTCCTACAATGAGCAGTTCTTC
CSVVTAPGRSSYNEQFF
>.|TRBJ2-7|.|TRBV18
TGTGCCAGCTCACTCTATCAGGGTTTATCCTACGAGCAGTACTTC
CASSLYQGLSYEQYF
>TRBD2|TRBJ2-3|many|TRBV7-6
TGTGCCAGCAGCTTAGGACTAGCGGGAGCGCCAGATACGCAGTATTTT
CASSLGLAGAPDTQYF
>TRBD2|TRBJ2-5|many|TRBV7-3
TGTGCCAGCAGCTCCACTAGCGGGAGTGAGACCCAGTACTTC
CASSSTSGSETQYF
>.|TRBJ1-2|once|TRBV19
TGTGCCAGTAGACAAGCCCTCGGGGCAGCTTGGGGCTATGGCTACACCTTC
CASRQALGAAWGYGYTF
>TRBD2|TRBJ2-7|many|TRBV28
TGTGCCAGCAGTTTCGACCGGACTAGCGCCACGTACGAGCAGTACTTC
CASSFDRTSATYEQYF
>.|TRBJ2-1|many|TRBV4-3
TGCGCCAGCAGCCAAGATCTGTATAATGAGCAGTTCTTC
CASSQDLYNEQFF
>.|TRBJ2-3|many|TRBV20-1
TGCAGTGCTAGAGATCAACGGGGGAATATTGCCACAGATACGCAGTATTTT
CSARDQRGNIATDTQYF
>TRBD1|TRBJ2-2|many|TRBV28
TGTGCCAGCAAACCGACAGGGAGCGTCACCGGGGAGCTGTTTTTT
CASKPTGSVTGELFF
>TRBD1|TRBJ2-2|many|TRBV5-1
TGCGCCAGCAGCGTCGGGACAGGGGGAGACGGGGAGCTGTTTTTT
CASSVGTGGDGELFF
>TRBD1|TRBJ2-1|many|TRBV24-1
TGTGCCACCAGTGGGGGACAGCTTTACAATGAGCAGTTCTTC
CATSGGQLYNEQFF
>TRBD2|TRBJ2-5|many|TRBV20-1
TGCAGTGCTAGAGAGGCTAGCGGGACGGAGACCCAGTACTTC
CSAREASGTETQYF
>.|TRBJ2-2|many|TRBV4-1
TGCGCCAGCAGCCAGCCGGGCTTGTTGACCGGGGAGCTGTTTTTT
CASSQPGLLTGELFF
>TRBD1|TRBJ1-1|many|TRBV10-1
TGCGCCAGCAAGACAGGGTTTGGCACTGAAGCTTTCTTT
CASKTGFGTEAFF
>TRBD1|TRBJ2-2|few|TRBV7-6
TGTGCCAGCAGCTTAACAGGGGTTCCCCCCGGGGAGCTGTTTTTT
CASSLTGVPPGELFF
>.|TRBJ2-5|many|TRBV5-5
TGTGCCAGCAGGGACGGGAGAAAAGAGACCCAGTACTTC
CASRDGRKETQYF
>TRBD1|TRBJ1-5|.|TRBV4-2
TGTGCCAGCAGCCACTACCCGACAGGGGTAGGGTCGAGTAGCAATCAGCCCCAGCATTTT
CASSHYPTGVGSSSNQPQHF
>.|TRBJ2-2|many|TRBV14
TGTGCCAGCAGCCAAGGTTGGAACACCGGGGAGCTGTTTTTT
CASSQGWNTGELFF